The text below deals with one T cell receptor (beta chain). The sample belongs to a study of a mutant IDH1 vaccine in newly diagnosed glioma. Overall study context: Patients arrived already treated with radiotherapy, temozolomide, or both, most having had both.

The ends lost 3 bases at V and 4 bases at J; junction bases unmatched: 20. The CDR3 spans 19 residues. The germline gives CDR1 SEHNR, CDR2 FQNEAQ (reference sequence). Documented time point: baseline, week 1 (first vaccination visit). As to treatment: pre-vaccination baseline after standard-of-care therapy. Libraries were prepared by immunoSEQ multiplex PCR; TCRdb keeps only in-frame clonotypes and omits some of them. The sample lists 35,000 to 40,000 clones; about 78% were seen once. The chain links TRBV7-9 to TRBJ1-1; 7 nucleotides line up with TRBD1. This TCR was recovered from a man aged 35-49 years with glioma. Some clones in this sample may be carry-over from other donors' samples. This sample comprised PBMCs, obtained from a glioma patient treated with radiotherapy, temozolomide or both. The CDR3 DNA follows: TGTGCCAGCAGCTTCAACAGGGGTGTATCCAGGGCTGTTTTCACTGAAGCTTTCTTT. Translated: CASSFNRGVSRAVFTEAFF.